One and the same sample provided the 15 T cell receptor beta chains below, sequenced in a study of beta chain features in type 1 diabetes. Their cognate antigens are unknown. General study results and limits: Moderate but significant shortening of TCRB CDR3s was recorded in all four CD4+ subsets from Type 1 diabetes patients.

Expressed TCRB transcripts got sequenced, as all isolated RNA was reverse transcribed. Some clones are missing from TCRdb's copy, which holds only in-frame ones; the method was immunoSEQ multiplex PCR. The sample lists roughly 350,000 clones, roughly 9.8% occurring once. The source material was central memory CD4+ T cells from blood. The receptors here all came from a man aged 25 to 40 with type 1 diabetes.

The V call is TRBV13, the J call TRBJ2-5; D perhaps matches TRBD1 (6 bases). Germline lookup yields CDR1 PRHDT and CDR2 FYEKMQ (reference sequence). The CDR3 length is 14 residues. Trimming took off 10 bases at V and 4 bases at J, with 19 bases between the two ends. The CDR3 DNA follows: TGTGCCACCCGGGACATATCGACTCGAGAGACCCAGTACTTC. As protein: CATRDISTRETQYF.

This clone occurred a few times. The J gene is TRBJ2-7, the V gene TRBV19; no definite D call. This CDR3 is 14 amino acids long. Trimming pared 3 bases from V and 0 bases from J, leaving 9 bases between. The germline CDR1 and CDR2 sequences are LNHDA and SQIVND (reference sequence). This CDR3 reads CASSIGRSSYEQYF. As DNA, the CDR3 is TGTGCCAGTAGTATTGGGCGGAGCTCCTACGAGCAGTACTTC.

The V call is TRBV10-3, the J call TRBJ1-1; 7 nucleotides align to TRBD1. Germline V gene lookup returns CDR1 ENHRY and CDR2 SYGVKD. This CDR3 is built from 14 residues. Unmatched junction bases numbered 5, after V lost 6 bases and J lost 1 base. The CDR3 protein is CAIRTGQTNTEAFF. The CDR3 nucleotides are TGTGCCATCAGGACGGGACAGACGAACACTGAAGCTTTCTTT.

As concerns this clone: The sample carries other DNA sequences with the same CDR3. The chain joins TRBV6-5 to TRBJ1-1; D is uncertain. CDR1 MNHEY and CDR2 SVGAGI come from the germline V gene. V was cut by 6 bases and J by 6 bases, with 11 bases left in between. This CDR3 is 12 amino acids long. CDR3 sequence reads: CASSYRGAEAFF. The CDR3 region has the DNA TGTGCCAGCAGCTACCGCGGGGCTGAAGCTTTCTTT.

The V and J genes are TRBV6-4 and TRBJ2-3, with 10 nucleotides matching TRBD2. This CDR3 region has 16 residues. Germline trimming cut 0 bases from V and 4 bases from J; bases unmatched to any gene: 4. The germline V gene encodes CDR1 MRHNA and CDR2 SNTAGT. The CDR3 loop reads CASSDSASGRADTQYF. CDR3 nucleotides: TGTGCCAGCAGTGACTCGGCTAGCGGGAGAGCAGATACGCAGTATTTT.

This clone occurred a few times. The chain is built from TRBV6-5 and TRBJ2-5, with D possibly TRBD2 on 5 matching bases. This CDR3 is built from 12 residues. The V gene lost 5 bases and the J gene lost 5 bases, with 9 bases spanning the gap. Germline-derived CDR1 and CDR2 are MNHEY and SVGAGI. CDR3: CASSERRETQYF. The CDR3 DNA sequence: TGTGCCAGCAGTGAAAGGAGGGAGACCCAGTACTTC.

The chain uses TRBV5-4 and TRBJ2-7; weak D call: TRBD1 (5 bases). Germline V CDR1 and CDR2: SGHNT, YYREEE (reference sequence). Trimming stripped 3 bases from V and 1 base from J, with 11 bases between. There are 14 residues in the CDR3. The CDR3: CASSSRGGSYEQYF. CDR3 DNA sequence: TGTGCCAGCAGCTCTAGGGGTGGTTCCTACGAGCAGTACTTC.

The chain joins TRBV23-1 to TRBJ1-2; D gene ambiguous. TRBV23-1 is an ORF, with its function uncertain. The CDR3 totals 16 residues. Deletions cut 2 bases from V and 7 bases from J, with 20 bases between. The CDR3 here is CASSQPNCGAGSGYTF. The CDR3 bases are TGCGCCAGCAGTCAACCAAACTGTGGTGCGGGATCTGGCTACACCTTC.

In this sample, this clone turned up a few times. This sequence joins TRBV5-8 and TRBJ1-2; 7 bases map to TRBD1. After removal of 4 bases from V and 4 bases from J, the junction contained 10 bases not matched to a gene. The V gene's germline CDR1 is SGHTS and CDR2 YDEGEE. The CDR3 extends over 15 amino acids. As DNA, the CDR3 is TGTGCCAGCAGCCCGACGGGACAGAACATCTATGGCTACACCTTC. As protein: CASSPTGQNIYGYTF. Full variable domain (remainder filled in from reference TRBV5-8 and TRBJ1-2): EAGVTQSPTHLIKTRGQQATLRCSPISGHTSVYWYQQALGLGLQFLLWYDEGEERNRGNFPPRFSGRQFPNYSSELNVNALELEDSALYLCASSPTGQNIYGYTFGSGTRLTVV.

This clone was detected a few times. CDR3 amino acids: CASSLFANTPYNEQFF. In DNA, the CDR3 is TGTGCCAGCAGTTTATTCGCGAACACTCCCTACAATGAGCAGTTCTTC. The gene calls are TRBV28 and TRBJ2-1, with D unclear. The length of the CDR3 is 16 residues. Germline-derived CDR1 and CDR2 are MDHEN and SYDVKM. Trimming removed 1 base from V and 2 bases from J, with 12 bases in between. Complete variable domain (other parts from reference TRBV28 and TRBJ2-1): DVKVTQSSRYLVKRTGEKVFLECVQDMDHENMFWYRQDPGLGLRLIYFSYDVKMKEKGDIPEGYSVSREKKERFSLILESASTNQTSMYLCASSLFANTPYNEQFFGPGTRLTVL.

This clone was seen a few times. This chain uses TRBV7-9 with TRBJ2-7, with TRBD2 as a possible D gene (5 bases). The CDR3 is 14 amino acids. Germline CDR1 and CDR2: SEHNR and FQNEAQ (reference sequence). The germline V and J ends were trimmed by 0 bases and 6 bases, with 12 bases remaining between them. CDR3 protein: CASSLAGVGLEQYF. The DNA of the CDR3 is TGTGCCAGCAGCTTAGCGGGAGTTGGACTCGAGCAGTACTTC.

The V call is TRBV10-3, the J call TRBJ2-7, with 9 bases matching TRBD1. Germline values: CDR1 ENHRY, CDR2 SYGVKD. CDR3 length equals 14 residues. V trimming: 6 bases; J trimming: 4 bases; junction bases outside the gene matches: 7. The CDR3 region has the DNA TGTGCCATCAGCACCGGGACAGGGATATACGAGCAGTACTTC. As protein: CAISTGTGIYEQYF.

A few counts support this clone. The chain carries TRBV6-6 and TRBJ2-7; D tentatively reads TRBD1 or TRBD2 (5 bases each). V gave up 0 bases and J gave up 2 bases, with 11 bases separating them. In germline, CDR1 is MNHNY, CDR2 SVGAGI (reference sequence). CDR3 length equals 15 residues. The CDR3 spells CASSYSQGRAYEQYF. The DNA for the CDR3 is TGTGCCAGCAGTTACTCGCAGGGACGCGCCTACGAGCAGTACTTC.

This chain links TRBV7-2 with TRBJ1-2, with D tentatively TRBD1 (5 bases). Per germline, CDR1 SGHTA and CDR2 FQGNSA. Trimming took 6 bases from V and 1 from J, leaving 12 bases between them. The CDR3 has 14 amino acids. The CDR3 DNA follows: TGTGCCAGCAGGAGGGGAGGGCGTAACTATGGCTACACCTTC. The encoded protein is CASRRGGRNYGYTF.

The chain employs TRBV5-4 and TRBJ2-7, with D maybe TRBD1 (5 bases). The CDR3 contains 13 residues. Trimming removed 5 bases at V and 3 bases at J, with 12 bases between. From germline, CDR1 is SGHNT and CDR2 YYREEE (reference sequence). CDR3: CASSKPTVYEQYF. The DNA for the CDR3 is TGTGCCAGCAGTAAACCGACAGTCTACGAGCAGTACTTC.